This TCR beta chain is from a study of shared clonotypes between healthy human individuals (dated by TCRdb to about 2020). Looking at the study overall: A couple of women and a few men aged 18 to 49 years were included in the cohort. Per donor, three plates each were used for CD4 naive and CD4 memory, two for CD8 naive, and one for CD8 memory. To estimate repertoire size and how much clonotype sharing occurs between individuals, the study deeply sequenced the blood TCR repertoires of five healthy adults. Libraries were prepared and TCR repertoires were sequenced by different laboratories using diverse techniques, in order to increase sequencing depth and limit assay-specific biases. Per donor, leukapheresis produced somewhere between about 0.9 and 9.5 billion PBMCs. What the research found in general, with its limitations: Clonotypes shared by all four sorted-subset donors showed higher generation probabilities than non-shared clonotypes. When a handful of donors were compared, the shared fraction of clonotypes was 5% to 6.5% for naive CD4, 3.5% to 4% for naive CD8, 2.3% for memory CD4, and about 0.36% for memory CD8. Rarefaction of sorted-subset datasets indicated incomplete sequencing despite the large sequencing depth. Larger estimated clonotype richness was generally found for naive subsets than for memory subsets. The small number of donors limited the genetic and exposure-history diversity represented. Pairwise subsampling indicated that sequencing depth was expected to affect the degree of clonotype sharing among donors. Only blood was sampled, and tissue TCR repertoires likely differ from those in blood.

As regards this clone: Its target antigen remains unknown. No per-base quality is available; no much larger clone lies one base away.

Using the deep immunoSEQ assay, multiplex PCR amplified TCR CDR3 regions from genomic DNA. For each cell subset, the extracted genomic DNA was distributed evenly across all wells of several immunoSEQ 96-well plates, and each plate served as one replicate. For sorted subsets, roughly 190 ng of genomic DNA, equivalent to 30,000 or so T cell genomes, went into each replicate PCR. Purified libraries were quantified with a Qubit 3.0 fluorometer, sized on a Bioanalyzer 2100, and re-quantified with the KAPA Library Quantification kit. A separate single-read 150-cycle Illumina NextSeq 550 flow cell was used to sequence each immunoSEQ 96-well plate. Concerning the study's data processing: The immunoSEQ output contained only junctional sequences without quality scores, so filtering could not match that applied to full-length reads. Sequences were annotated with PyIR, a Python wrapper for IgBLAST v1.9, and V/J genes and CDR3 were assigned using IMGT germline references. Reads with weak V/J assignments (E-value above 1e-6), missing CDR3, stop codons, out-of-frame junctions, or ambiguous translated residues were removed. V3J clonotypes were defined as sequences sharing an identical inferred V gene, J gene, and CDR3 amino acid sequence. Percentage overlap between repertoires was computed as shared unique clonotypes divided by the size of the smaller repertoire. Three approaches were used to assess repertoire richness: RTK rarefaction, the Chao1 estimator, and Recon v2.1 estimates of unobserved clonotypes. For all TCRbeta clonotypes obtained by the gDNA method from a few donors, generation probabilities were computed with OLGA. Sourced from immuneACCESS, this table was stored by TCRdb with only in-frame sequences that have V and J called. A share of the clones is absent; for the studies checked, an unresolved V gene accounts for under half, and the remainder has no known explanation. The V and J calls and clone size come from that table; D and trimming were worked out from the DNA. The sample yields about 1.1 million clones; about 84% were counted once. Approximately 0.52% of the sample belongs to the ten largest clones.

The donors were healthy, HIV-negative adults with no recently reported acute infections or vaccinations. Every donor was a Caucasian adult living in Nashville, Tennessee, USA. Magnetic negative selection was used to enrich CD4+ T cells, after which naive cells were positively selected on CD45RA and the negative fraction became the memory subset. Blood was obtained by leukapheresis, after which PBMCs were separated by Ficoll-Histopaque density gradient centrifugation and cryopreserved in liquid nitrogen vapor phase. Purity and quantity of every magnetically sorted T cell population were checked by analytical flow cytometry. From each sorted fraction, genomic DNA was isolated and quantified by UV absorbance on a Nanodrop 2000c. From the cysteine up to the phenylalanine, the CDR3 has a length of 15 residues. Only the CDR3 DNA is retained, 45 bases long and in frame from the first base. The germline V and J ends show losses of 2 bases and 9 bases respectively, and no gene match explains 10 bases of the junction. The germline V gene encodes CDR1 SGHVS and CDR2 FNYEAQ.

This TCR derives from a man aged 18-30 years in good health. Some clones in this sample may be carry-over from other donors' samples. Sequences were obtained from memory CD4+ T cells from PBMCs. The cell subset or site label for this specimen denotes: CD45RA-negative fraction. The V and J segments used are TRBV7-6 and TRBJ2-1, and 7 junction bases match TRBD2. The DNA sequence follows: TGTGCCAGCAGCTTACTCTCTATTGTAGCGGGTGAGCAGTTCTTC. This gives the protein CASSLLSIVAGEQFF. Supplemented by the reference TRBV7-6 and TRBJ2-1 proteins around the CDR3, the complete variable domain is GAGVSQSPRYKVTKRGQDVALRCDPISGHVSLYWYRQALGQGPEFLTYFNYEAQQDKSGLPNDRFSAERPEGSISTLTIQRTEQRDSAMYRCASSLLSIVAGEQFFGPGTRLTVL.